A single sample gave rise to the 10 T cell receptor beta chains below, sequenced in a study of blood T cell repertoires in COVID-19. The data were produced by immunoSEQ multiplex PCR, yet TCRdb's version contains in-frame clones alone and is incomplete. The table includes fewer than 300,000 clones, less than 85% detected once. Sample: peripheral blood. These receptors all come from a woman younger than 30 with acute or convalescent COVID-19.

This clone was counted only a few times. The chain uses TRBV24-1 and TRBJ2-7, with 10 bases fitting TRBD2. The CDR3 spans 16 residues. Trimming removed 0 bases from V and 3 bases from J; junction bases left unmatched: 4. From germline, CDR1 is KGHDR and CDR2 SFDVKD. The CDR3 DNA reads TGTGCCACCAGTGATTTGAGCGGGAGGGAGCTCTACGAGCAGTACTTC. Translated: CATSDLSGRELYEQYF.

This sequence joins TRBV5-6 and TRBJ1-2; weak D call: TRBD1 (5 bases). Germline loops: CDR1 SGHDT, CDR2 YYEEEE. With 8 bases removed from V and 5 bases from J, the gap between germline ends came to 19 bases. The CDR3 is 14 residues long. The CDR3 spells CASMTRGPIYGYTF. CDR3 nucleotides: TGTGCCAGTATGACGCGGGGACCAATATATGGCTACACCTTC.

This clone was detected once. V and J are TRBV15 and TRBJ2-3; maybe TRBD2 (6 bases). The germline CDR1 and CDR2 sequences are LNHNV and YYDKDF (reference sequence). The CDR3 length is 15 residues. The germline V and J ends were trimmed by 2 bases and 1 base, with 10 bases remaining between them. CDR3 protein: CATSRKRVGTDTQYF. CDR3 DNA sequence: TGTGCCACCAGCAGAAAGCGGGTCGGCACAGATACGCAGTATTTT.

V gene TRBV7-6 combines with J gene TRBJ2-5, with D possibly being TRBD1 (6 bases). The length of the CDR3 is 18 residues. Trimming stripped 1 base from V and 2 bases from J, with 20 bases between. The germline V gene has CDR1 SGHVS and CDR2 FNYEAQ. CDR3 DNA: TGTGCCAGCAGCTTAGGGGACGGGTGGACAGCGACTCAAGAGACCCAGTACTTC. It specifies CASSLGDGWTATQETQYF.

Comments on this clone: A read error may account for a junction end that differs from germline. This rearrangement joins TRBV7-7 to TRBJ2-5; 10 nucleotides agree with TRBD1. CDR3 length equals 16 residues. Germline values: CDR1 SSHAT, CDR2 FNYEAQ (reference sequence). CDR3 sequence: CASSLGLDRGRETQYF. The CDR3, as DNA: TGTGCTAGCAGCTTGGGTCTAGACAGGGGGCGAGAGACCCAGTACTTC.

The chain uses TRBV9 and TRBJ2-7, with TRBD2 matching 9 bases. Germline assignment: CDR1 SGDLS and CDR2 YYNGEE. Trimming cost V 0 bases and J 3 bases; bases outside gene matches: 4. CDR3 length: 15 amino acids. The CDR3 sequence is CASSVDGGRVYEQYF. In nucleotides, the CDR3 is TGTGCCAGCAGCGTAGACGGCGGGAGGGTCTACGAGCAGTACTTC.

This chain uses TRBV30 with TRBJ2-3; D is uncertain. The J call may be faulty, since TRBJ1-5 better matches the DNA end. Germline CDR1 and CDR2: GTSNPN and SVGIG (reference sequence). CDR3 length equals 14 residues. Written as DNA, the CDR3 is TGTGCCTGGAGGTTCGGGTCTAGCACAGATACGCAGCATTTT. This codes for CAWRFGSSTDTQHF.

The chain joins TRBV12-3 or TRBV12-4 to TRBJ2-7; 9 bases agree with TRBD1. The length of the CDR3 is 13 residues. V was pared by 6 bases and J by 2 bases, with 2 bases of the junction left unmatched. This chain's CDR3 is CASRQGAPYEQYF. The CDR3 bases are TGTGCCAGCAGACAGGGGGCCCCCTACGAGCAGTACTTC.

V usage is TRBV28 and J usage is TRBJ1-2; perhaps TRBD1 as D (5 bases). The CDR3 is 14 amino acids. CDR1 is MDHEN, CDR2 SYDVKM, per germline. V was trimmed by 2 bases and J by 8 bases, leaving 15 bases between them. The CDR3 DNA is TGTGCCAGCAGTTTACGGTACCTCAGGGTAGGCTACACCTTC. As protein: CASSLRYLRVGYTF.

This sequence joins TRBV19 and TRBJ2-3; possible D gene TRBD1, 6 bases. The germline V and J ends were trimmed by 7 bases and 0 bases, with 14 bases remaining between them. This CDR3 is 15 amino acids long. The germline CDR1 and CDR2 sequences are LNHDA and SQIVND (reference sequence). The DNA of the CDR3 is TGTGCCAGTACCCCCGGCAGGGGAAGCACAGATACGCAGTATTTT. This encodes CASTPGRGSTDTQYF.